This T cell receptor beta chain was recovered during a study of blood T cell repertoires in COVID-19. TCRdb keeps only in-frame clones here, not all; method: immunoSEQ multiplex PCR. The table shows tens of thousands of clones, with roughly four fifths occurring only once. This TCR was recovered from an older man with active or convalescent COVID-19. Sequenced material: peripheral blood.

CDR3 bases: TGTGCCACCAGCATAGCGGACCTCTACAATGAGCAGTTCTTC. This gives the protein CATSIADLYNEQFF. This chain joins TRBV15 and TRBJ2-1; D possibly corresponds to TRBD2 (6 bases). Germline CDR1 and CDR2: LNHNV and YYDKDF (reference sequence). The CDR3 is made up of 14 amino acids. V was cut by 4 bases and J by 3 bases, with 10 bases left in between.